Listed here is a single T cell receptor (beta chain). As yet, its antigen is unknown. The V gene lost 3 bases and the J gene lost 1 base, with 19 bases spanning the gap. CDR3 length: 17 amino acids. Per the germline V gene, CDR1 is SGHKS and CDR2 is YYEKEE (reference sequence). These data originate in a study of T cell repertoires in cytomegalovirus infection. General study results and limits: Cumulative public TCR beta family frequency identified CMV carriers with the relevant HLA. Ex vivo, HLA-C-restricted CMV-specific TCR beta clonotypes prevailed over the rest of the response.

TCRdb used MiXCR to reprocess the reads, holding one entry per CDR3 protein. The table records approximately 220,000 distinct CDR3 sequences, approximately 40% of them present only once. The chain is built from TRBV5-5 and TRBJ1-1; possibly TRBD1 for D (6 bases). The sample was CD8+ T cells from cultured PBMCs, taken from culture after CMV antigen stimulation. The TCR comes from a human donor in good health (CMV status not recorded). Some clones in this sample may be carry-over from other donors' samples. CDR3 residues: CASSSSIVDRRNTEAFF. The DNA for the CDR3 is TGTGCCAGCAGCTCCTCTATAGTAGACAGGAGGAACACTGAAGCTTTCTTT.